The clone carrying this T cell receptor (beta chain) appeared a single time. This sample was included in a study of blood T cell repertoires in COVID-19. Germline V gene data show CDR1 as SGHAT and CDR2 as FQNNGV. The CDR3 runs 17 residues. J gave up 5 bases and V 4 bases, and 9 bases lay outside the gene matches. Profiled with immunoSEQ multiplex PCR; TCRdb holds only in-frame clones, not every one. The repertoire holds 100,000 to 140,000 clones, with over 60% as singletons. The chain combines TRBV11-2 with TRBJ2-2; 11 bases are a match to TRBD1. This TCR derives from a man between 65 and 85 years old with acute or convalescent COVID-19. Sequencing was carried out using peripheral blood. CDR3 nucleotide sequence: TGTGCCAGCAGCTCCCCCGGACAGGGGGCGCTAACCGGGGAGCTGTTTTTT. This translates into CASSSPGQGALTGELFF. The full variable domain, rest sourced from reference TRBV11-2 and TRBJ2-2, is EAGVAQSPRYKIIEKRQSVAFWCNPISGHATLYWYQQILGQGPKLLIQFQNNGVVDDSQLPKDRFSAERLKGVDSTLKIQPAKLEDSAVYLCASSSPGQGALTGELFFGEGSRLTVL.